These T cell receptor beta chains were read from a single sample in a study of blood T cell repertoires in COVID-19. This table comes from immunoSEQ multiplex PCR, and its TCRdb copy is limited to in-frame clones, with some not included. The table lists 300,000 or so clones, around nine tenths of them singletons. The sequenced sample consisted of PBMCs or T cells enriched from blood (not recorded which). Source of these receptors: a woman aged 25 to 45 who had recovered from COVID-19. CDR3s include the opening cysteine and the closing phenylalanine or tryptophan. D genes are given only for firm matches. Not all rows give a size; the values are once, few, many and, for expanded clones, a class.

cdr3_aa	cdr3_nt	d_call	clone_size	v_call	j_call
CASSPDRVHTGYGYTF	TGTGCCAGCAGCCCGGACAGGGTTCATACGGGCTATGGCTACACCTTC	TRBD1	.	TRBV5-6	TRBJ1-2
CASSWRGPGDSPLHF	TGTGCCAGTAGCTGGCGGGGGCCGGGCGATTCACCCCTCCACTTT	.	few	TRBV19	TRBJ1-6
CASSQELGNTIYF	TGCGCCAGCAGCCAAGAACTCGGAAACACCATATATTTT	.	.	TRBV4-3	TRBJ1-3
CARGEGGGQETQYF	TGTGCCCGCGGGGAGGGAGGGGGCCAAGAGACCCAGTACTTC	.	once	TRBV30	TRBJ2-5
CASSETGFGNTIYF	TGTGCCAGCAGCGAAACAGGGTTCGGAAACACCATATATTTT	.	.	TRBV7-2	TRBJ1-3
CASSIEGQGSREQYF	TGTGCCAGTAGTATAGAGGGTCAGGGGTCGCGCGAGCAGTACTTC	.	once	TRBV19	TRBJ2-7
CATSRRRDRGVPPNYGYTF	TGTGCCACCAGCAGACGCCGGGACAGGGGAGTTCCCCCTAACTATGGCTACACCTTC	TRBD1	.	TRBV15	TRBJ1-2
CASSPSLASPSPEQFF	TGTGCCAGCAGCCCCAGCCTGGCTAGCCCGTCTCCTGAGCAGTTCTTC	.	.	TRBV9	TRBJ2-1
CASSPGTSQETQYF	TGCGCCAGCAGCCCCGGGACATCGCAAGAGACCCAGTACTTC	.	.	TRBV5-1	TRBJ2-5
CASSLNYRNEQFF	TGTGCCAGCAGTCTTAACTATCGCAATGAGCAGTTCTTC	.	.	TRBV9	TRBJ2-1
CASSISGDTEAFF	TGTGCCAGTAGTATATCGGGGGACACTGAAGCTTTCTTT	.	.	TRBV19	TRBJ1-1
CSVRNTGGNADTQYF	TGCAGCGTTCGAAATACAGGGGGCAATGCAGATACGCAGTATTTT	TRBD1	.	TRBV29-1	TRBJ2-3
CASSIGTGFISNQPQHF	TGTGCCAGTAGTATCGGGACAGGGTTTATTAGCAATCAGCCCCAGCATTTT	TRBD1	.	TRBV19	TRBJ1-5
CASSLEGQAQGEAFF	TGTGCCAGCAGCTTGGAAGGACAGGCCCAGGGTGAAGCTTTCTTT	TRBD1	.	TRBV5-4	TRBJ1-1
CASSVGGSGGAWRADTQYF	TGTGCCAGCAGCGTAGGTGGTAGCGGGGGGGCCTGGAGGGCAGATACGCAGTATTTT	TRBD2	.	TRBV9	TRBJ2-3
CASSDPGGYGYTF	TGTGCCAGCAGTGATCCCGGAGGGTATGGCTACACCTTC	.	.	TRBV2	TRBJ1-2
CASSERGTGDNYGYTF	TGTGCCAGCAGTGAGAGGGGGACAGGGGACAACTATGGCTACACCTTC	TRBD1	.	TRBV2	TRBJ1-2
CASNYRGGTGELFF	TGTGCCAGTAACTATCGGGGTGGGACCGGGGAGCTGTTTTTT	.	.	TRBV27	TRBJ2-2
CATSDGQGGETQYF	TGTGCCACCAGTGATGGACAGGGTGGTGAGACCCAGTACTTC	TRBD1	once	TRBV24-1	TRBJ2-5
CATSRRRGQVTEAFF	TGTGCCACCAGCAGGAGGCGGGGGCAGGTGACTGAAGCTTTCTTT	.	.	TRBV15	TRBJ1-1
CASSQQGPRTGELFF	TGTGCCAGTAGCCAACAGGGCCCAAGAACCGGGGAGCTGTTTTTT	.	.	TRBV19	TRBJ2-2
CASSDPGTGDRSPLHF	TGTGCCAGCAGTGACCCCGGGACAGGGGATCGTTCACCCCTCCACTTT	TRBD1	.	TRBV6-1	TRBJ1-6
CASGPGLSETQYF	TGCGCCAGCGGGCCAGGGCTGAGCGAGACCCAGTACTTC	.	once	TRBV5-1	TRBJ2-5
CASSIYWGDSDTQYF	TGTGCCAGTAGTATCTATTGGGGGGATTCAGATACGCAGTATTTT	.	once	TRBV19	TRBJ2-3
CASSLRLNEKLFF	TGTGCCAGCAGCCTCCGACTTAATGAAAAACTGTTTTTT	.	.	TRBV9	TRBJ1-4
CASSLRLALGEQFF	TGTGCCAGCAGTCTAAGACTAGCTCTAGGCGAGCAGTTCTTC	TRBD2	.	TRBV2	TRBJ2-1
CASRNRVTEAFF	TGTGCCAGCAGAAACAGGGTCACTGAAGCTTTCTTT	.	.	TRBV6-5	TRBJ1-1
CASSISTDTQYF	TGTGCCAGCAGCATATCCACAGATACGCAGTATTTT	.	.	TRBV7-2	TRBJ2-3
CASSLPGLAGARADTQYF	TGTGCCAGCAGCCTCCCAGGACTAGCGGGGGCCCGGGCAGATACGCAGTATTTT	TRBD2	.	TRBV7-3	TRBJ2-3
CASSLDRVLYGYTF	TGTGCCAGCAGTTTAGACAGGGTACTCTATGGCTACACCTTC	TRBD1	.	TRBV28	TRBJ1-2
CASSQTRDGNTIYF	TGTGCCAGCAGCCAGACCCGGGATGGAAACACCATATATTTT	.	.	TRBV11-2	TRBJ1-3
CASSQRTGGIDEQYF	TGTGCCAGCAGCCAACGGACAGGGGGCATCGACGAGCAGTACTTC	TRBD1	.	TRBV3-1/TRBV3-2	TRBJ2-7
CAISEGGGTNYGYTF	TGTGCCATCAGTGAGGGCGGGGGAACTAACTATGGCTACACCTTC	.	.	TRBV10-3	TRBJ1-2
CASSLAPAGGGNTIYF	TGTGCCAGCAGCTTAGCTCCCGCAGGGGGTGGAAACACCATATATTTT	TRBD1	.	TRBV7-2	TRBJ1-3
CASSYRGNEQFF	TGTGCCAGCAGCTACCGAGGGAATGAGCAGTTCTTC	.	.	TRBV6-5	TRBJ2-1
CASSYYRGNGYTF	TGTGCCAGCAGTTACTACAGGGGGAATGGCTACACCTTC	TRBD1	.	TRBV27	TRBJ1-2
CASSYPRTGQITEAFF	TGTGCCAGCAGTTACCCTCGGACAGGACAGATCACTGAAGCTTTCTTT	TRBD1	.	TRBV6-5	TRBJ1-1
CASRGTALNEKLFF	TGTGCCAGCCGAGGGACAGCGCTTAATGAAAAACTGTTTTTT	TRBD1	.	TRBV6-5	TRBJ1-4
CASSSTGGQSPLHF	TGTGCCAGCTCATCTACAGGGGGCCAATCACCCCTCCACTTT	TRBD1	.	TRBV18	TRBJ1-6
CASSIFGGADYSGNTIYF	TGTGCCAGTAGTATTTTTGGCGGAGCAGACTACTCTGGAAACACCATATATTTT	.	.	TRBV19	TRBJ1-3
CASTPGGNSGANVLTF	TGTGCCAGCACCCCCGGGGGGAACTCTGGGGCCAACGTCCTGACTTTC	TRBD2	.	TRBV5-4	TRBJ2-6
CASMALGGQETQYF	TGTGCCAGCATGGCCCTTGGGGGGCAAGAGACCCAGTACTTC	.	.	TRBV2	TRBJ2-5
CASSPPESTGAGGLGYTF	TGTGCCAGCTCACCGCCCGAAAGCACAGGGGCCGGCGGTCTGGGCTACACCTTC	TRBD1	.	TRBV18	TRBJ1-2
CATAPNRASYNEQFF	TGTGCCACAGCCCCTAACAGAGCTTCCTACAATGAGCAGTTCTTC	.	.	TRBV15	TRBJ2-1
CASGLETSGGALDTQYF	TGTGCCAGCGGGCTCGAGACTAGCGGGGGGGCCTTGGATACGCAGTATTTT	TRBD2	.	TRBV2	TRBJ2-3
CASSQDRSGGYTF	TGTGCCAGTAGCCAGGACAGGAGTGGAGGCTACACCTTC	TRBD1	.	TRBV19	TRBJ1-2
CATRTGGLSGNTIYF	TGTGCCACCCGGACAGGGGGTCTCTCTGGAAACACCATATATTTT	TRBD1	.	TRBV6-5	TRBJ1-3
CASSAHGRVGSYTEAFF	TGTGCCAGCAGCGCCCACGGGAGGGTCGGCTCGTACACTGAAGCTTTCTTT	.	.	TRBV11-2	TRBJ1-1
CASSLYGNTEAFF	TGTGCCAGCAGCTTATACGGGAACACTGAAGCTTTCTTT	.	.	TRBV11-2	TRBJ1-1
CASSTLLYGYTF	TGTGCCAGTAGTACACTCCTTTATGGCTACACCTTC	.	.	TRBV19	TRBJ1-2
CASSQEVGRGSNYGYTF	TGTGCCAGCAGCCAAGAAGTCGGCAGGGGATCCAACTATGGCTACACCTTC	.	once	TRBV3-1/TRBV3-2	TRBJ1-2
CASSQDGQMNTEAFF	TGCGCCAGCAGCCAAGATGGGCAGATGAACACTGAAGCTTTCTTT	.	.	TRBV4-1	TRBJ1-1
CASSAQDGELFF	TGCGCCAGCAGCGCACAAGACGGGGAGCTGTTTTTT	.	.	TRBV5-1	TRBJ2-2
CASSLEEGSNTEAFF	TGCGCCAGCAGCTTGGAGGAGGGGTCGAACACTGAAGCTTTCTTT	.	.	TRBV5-1	TRBJ1-1
CASSGSWQRADTQYF	TGCGCCAGCAGTGGGTCTTGGCAGCGGGCAGATACGCAGTATTTT	.	once	TRBV10-2	TRBJ2-3
CASSIPRGAGANVLTF	TGTGCCAGTAGTATCCCCCGGGGGGCTGGGGCCAACGTCCTGACTTTC	TRBD2	.	TRBV19	TRBJ2-6
CASPGEAFF	TGTGCCAGCCCCGGTGAAGCTTTCTTT	.	.	TRBV7-3	TRBJ1-1
CASSGRVQPQHF	TGTGCCAGCAGTGGGAGGGTTCAGCCCCAGCATTTT	.	.	TRBV12-3/TRBV12-4	TRBJ1-5
CAWSGSGGGDTQYF	TGTGCCTGGAGTGGTAGCGGGGGGGGAGATACGCAGTATTTT	TRBD2	.	TRBV30	TRBJ2-3
CASSLADDRGNGYTF	TGCGCCAGCAGCTTGGCTGACGACAGGGGAAATGGCTACACCTTC	TRBD1	.	TRBV5-1	TRBJ1-2